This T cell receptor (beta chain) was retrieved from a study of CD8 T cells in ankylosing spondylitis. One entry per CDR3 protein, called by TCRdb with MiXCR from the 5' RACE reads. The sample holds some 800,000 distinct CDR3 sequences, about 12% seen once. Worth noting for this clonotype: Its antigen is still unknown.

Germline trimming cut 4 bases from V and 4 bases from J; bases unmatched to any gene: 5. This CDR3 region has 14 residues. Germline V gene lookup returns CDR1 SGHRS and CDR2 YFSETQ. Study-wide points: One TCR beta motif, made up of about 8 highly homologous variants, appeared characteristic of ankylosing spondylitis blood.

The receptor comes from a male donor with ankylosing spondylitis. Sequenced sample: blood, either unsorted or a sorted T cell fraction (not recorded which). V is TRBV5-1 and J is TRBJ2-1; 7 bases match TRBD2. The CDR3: CASSPREVYNEQFF. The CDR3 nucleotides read TGCGCCAGCAGCCCCCGGGAGGTTTACAATGAGCAGTTCTTC.